The rows below give T cell receptor beta chains drawn from one sample of a study of blood T cell repertoires in COVID-19. The data were produced by immunoSEQ multiplex PCR, yet TCRdb's version contains in-frame clones alone and is incomplete. The data hold about 54,000 clones, with approximately 90% observed a single time. Material: peripheral blood. These receptors all stem from a woman between 55 and 75 years old with active or convalescent COVID-19. Both conserved end residues are part of each CDR3.

TRBJ1-2 | TRBV11-2 | CASRLGQGNYGYTF
TRBJ2-7 | TRBV6-5 | CASRAGAYEQYF
TRBJ2-6 | TRBV12-3/TRBV12-4 | CASTLSGANVLTF
TRBJ1-5 | TRBV28 | CASSSRQGQPQHF
TRBJ2-7 | TRBV4-3 | CASSQIQGIEQYF
TRBJ1-6 | TRBV30 | CAWSALGGGRTPLHF
TRBJ2-1 | TRBV7-6 | CASSFGGRGSRNEQFF
TRBJ1-3 | TRBV9 | CASSPRTGSGNTIYF
TRBJ2-5 | TRBV29-1 | CSVLEETQYF
TRBJ2-3 | TRBV24-1 | CATSDLVSSADTQYF
TRBJ1-1 | TRBV12-3/TRBV12-4 | CASSETGRYEAFF
TRBJ2-7 | TRBV6-5 | CASRSPRGYEQYF
TRBJ1-6 | TRBV7-2 | CASSLPGGSHNSPLHF
TRBJ2-7 | TRBV6-5 | CATRRAYEQYF
TRBJ2-7 | TRBV27 | CASSPIRTGTGYNEQYF
TRBJ2-7 | TRBV14 | CASSQDLRGEQYF
TRBJ2-3 | TRBV10-3 | CAISATGPTDTQYF
TRBJ1-2 | TRBV4-2 | CASRQGDGYTF
TRBJ2-3 | TRBV6-5 | CASIKTSGGADTQYF
TRBJ1-5 | TRBV18 | CASSPPGLNQPQHF
TRBJ1-1 | TRBV6-5 | CASSSASMNTEAFF
TRBJ1-2 | TRBV28 | CASSLGSGQDYGYTF
TRBJ1-4 | TRBV27 | CASSPTGVREKLFF
TRBJ1-5 | TRBV4-1 | CASSQDGQGASGQPQHF
TRBJ2-1 | TRBV28 | CASSSPDRLGNEQFF
TRBJ1-5 | TRBV7-2 | CASSLGTGTEQPQHF
TRBJ2-2 | TRBV28 | CASSSGQITGELFF
TRBJ2-2 | TRBV19 | CASRRQGSNTGELFF
TRBJ2-5 | TRBV3-1/TRBV3-2 | CASSQALLGETQYF
TRBJ1-2 | TRBV25-1 | CASSDTWGDRAYGYTF
TRBJ1-5 | TRBV24-1 | CATWDISNQPQHF
TRBJ1-2 | TRBV12-3/TRBV12-4 | CASSRGAYGYTF
TRBJ1-2 | TRBV28 | CASSFRGNYGYTF
TRBJ2-2 | TRBV10-3 | CAISGSGTGELFF
TRBJ2-7 | TRBV2 | CASRQGAYDEQYF
TRBJ1-1 | TRBV18 | CASSQTTGTNTEAFF
TRBJ2-2 | TRBV9 | CASSVGLWTGRKANTGELFF
TRBJ2-3 | TRBV14 | CASSLGQPTDTQYF
TRBJ2-3 | TRBV6-5 | CASKGALPEGTQYF
TRBJ2-3 | TRBV9 | CASSQDSGRTDTQYF